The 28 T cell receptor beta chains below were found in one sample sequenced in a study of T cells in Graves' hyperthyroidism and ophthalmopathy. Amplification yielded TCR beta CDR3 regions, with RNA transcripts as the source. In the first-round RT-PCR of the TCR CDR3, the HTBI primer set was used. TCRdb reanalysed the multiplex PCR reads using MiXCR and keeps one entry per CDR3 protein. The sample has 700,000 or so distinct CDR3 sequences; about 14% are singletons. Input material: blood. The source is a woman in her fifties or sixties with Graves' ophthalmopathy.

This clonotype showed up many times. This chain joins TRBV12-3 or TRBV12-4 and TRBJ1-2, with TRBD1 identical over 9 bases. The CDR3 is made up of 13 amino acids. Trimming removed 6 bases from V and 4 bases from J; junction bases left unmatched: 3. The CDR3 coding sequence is TGTGCCAGCAGGGGACAGGGAGGCTATGGCTACACCTTC. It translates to CASRGQGGYGYTF.

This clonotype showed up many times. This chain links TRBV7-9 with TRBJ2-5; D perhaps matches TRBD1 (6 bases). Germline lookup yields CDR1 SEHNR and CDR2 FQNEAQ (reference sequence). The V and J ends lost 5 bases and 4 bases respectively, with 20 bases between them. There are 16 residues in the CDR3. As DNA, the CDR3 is TGTGCCAGCAGCATTTGGATGACAGGAAAGGCAGAGACCCAGTACTTC. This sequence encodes CASSIWMTGKAETQYF.

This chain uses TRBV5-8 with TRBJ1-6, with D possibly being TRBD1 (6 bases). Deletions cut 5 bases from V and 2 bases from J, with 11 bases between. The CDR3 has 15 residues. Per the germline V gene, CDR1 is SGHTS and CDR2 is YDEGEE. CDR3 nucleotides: TGTGCCAGCAGTTCAGGGGTGGCCTATAATTCACCCCTCCACTTT. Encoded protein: CASSSGVAYNSPLHF.

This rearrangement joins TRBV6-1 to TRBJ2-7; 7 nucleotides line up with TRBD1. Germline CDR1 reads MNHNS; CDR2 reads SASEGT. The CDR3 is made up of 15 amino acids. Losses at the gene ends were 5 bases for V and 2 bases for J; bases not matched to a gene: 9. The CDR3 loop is CASSRGRQGPYEQYF. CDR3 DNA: TGTGCCAGCAGTAGAGGGAGACAGGGACCCTACGAGCAGTACTTC.

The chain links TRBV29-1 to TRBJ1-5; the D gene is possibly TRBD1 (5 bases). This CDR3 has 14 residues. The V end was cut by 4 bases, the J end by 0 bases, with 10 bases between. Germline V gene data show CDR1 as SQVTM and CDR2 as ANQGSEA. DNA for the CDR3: TGCAGCGTTGCGGGAGGGGCTAGCAATCAGCCCCAGCATTTT. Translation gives CSVAGGASNQPQHF.

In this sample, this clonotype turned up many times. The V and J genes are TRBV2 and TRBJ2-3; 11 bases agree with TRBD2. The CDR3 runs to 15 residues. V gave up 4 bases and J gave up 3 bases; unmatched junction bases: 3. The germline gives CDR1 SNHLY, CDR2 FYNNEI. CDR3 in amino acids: CASSATSGETDTQYF. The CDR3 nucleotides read TGTGCCAGCAGTGCGACTAGCGGGGAAACAGATACGCAGTATTTT.

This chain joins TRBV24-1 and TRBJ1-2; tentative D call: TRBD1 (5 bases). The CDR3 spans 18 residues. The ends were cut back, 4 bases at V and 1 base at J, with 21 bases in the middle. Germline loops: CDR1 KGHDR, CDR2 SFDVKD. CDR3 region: CATSDSGTEGNFNYGYTF. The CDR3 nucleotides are TGTGCCACCAGTGACTCCGGGACGGAGGGGAACTTTAACTATGGCTACACCTTC.

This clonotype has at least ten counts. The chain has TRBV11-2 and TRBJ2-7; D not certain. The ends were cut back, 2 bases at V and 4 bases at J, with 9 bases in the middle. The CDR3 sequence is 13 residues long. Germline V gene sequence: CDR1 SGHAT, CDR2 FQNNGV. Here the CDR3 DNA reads TGTGCCAGCAGCTTATCGTGGGATTACGAGCAGTACTTC. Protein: CASSLSWDYEQYF.

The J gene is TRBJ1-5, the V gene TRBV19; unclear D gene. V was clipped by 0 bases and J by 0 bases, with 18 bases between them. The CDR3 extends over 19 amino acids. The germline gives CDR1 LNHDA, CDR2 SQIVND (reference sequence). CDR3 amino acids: CASSIDDFGTSPSNQPQHF. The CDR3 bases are TGTGCCAGTAGTATAGATGATTTCGGCACAAGCCCTAGCAATCAGCCCCAGCATTTT.

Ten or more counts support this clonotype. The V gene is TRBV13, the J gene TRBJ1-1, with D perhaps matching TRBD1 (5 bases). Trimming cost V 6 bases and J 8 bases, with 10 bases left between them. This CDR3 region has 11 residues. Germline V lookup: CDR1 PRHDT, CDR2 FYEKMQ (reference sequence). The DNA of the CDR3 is TGTGCCAGCAGGAGGGGTGTCGAAGCTTTCTTT. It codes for CASRRGVEAFF.

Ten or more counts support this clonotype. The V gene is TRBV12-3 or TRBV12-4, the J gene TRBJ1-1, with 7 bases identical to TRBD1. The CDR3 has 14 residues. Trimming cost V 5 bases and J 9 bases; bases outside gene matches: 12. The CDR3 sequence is CASSLRQGGNKAFF. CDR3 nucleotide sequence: TGTGCCAGCAGTCTACGACAGGGTGGAAACAAAGCTTTCTTT.

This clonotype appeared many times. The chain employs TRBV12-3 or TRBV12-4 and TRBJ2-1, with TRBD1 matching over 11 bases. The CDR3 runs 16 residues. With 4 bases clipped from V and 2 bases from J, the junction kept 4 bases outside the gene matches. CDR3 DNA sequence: TGTGCCAGCAGTTCGGACAGGGGGCGGGCCTACAATGAGCAGTTCTTC. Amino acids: CASSSDRGRAYNEQFF.

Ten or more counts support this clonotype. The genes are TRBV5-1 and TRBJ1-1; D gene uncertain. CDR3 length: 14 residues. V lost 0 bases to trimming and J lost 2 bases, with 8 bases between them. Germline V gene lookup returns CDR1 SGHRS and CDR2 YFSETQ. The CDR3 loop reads CASSLDGINTEAFF. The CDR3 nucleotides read TGCGCCAGCAGCTTGGACGGAATTAACACTGAAGCTTTCTTT.

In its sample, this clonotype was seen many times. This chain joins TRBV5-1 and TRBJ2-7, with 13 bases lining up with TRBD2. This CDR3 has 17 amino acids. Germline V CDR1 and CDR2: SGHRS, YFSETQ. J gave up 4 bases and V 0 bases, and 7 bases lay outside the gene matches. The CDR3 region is CASSLVLRTSGSYEQYF. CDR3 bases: TGCGCCAGCAGCTTGGTGCTTAGGACTAGCGGGAGTTACGAGCAGTACTTC. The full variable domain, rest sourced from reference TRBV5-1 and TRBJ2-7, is KAGVTQTPRYLIKTRGQQVTLSCSPISGHRSVSWYQQTPGQGLQFLFEYFSETQRNKGNFPGRFSGRQFSNSRSEMNVSTLELGDSALYLCASSLVLRTSGSYEQYFGPGTRLTVT.

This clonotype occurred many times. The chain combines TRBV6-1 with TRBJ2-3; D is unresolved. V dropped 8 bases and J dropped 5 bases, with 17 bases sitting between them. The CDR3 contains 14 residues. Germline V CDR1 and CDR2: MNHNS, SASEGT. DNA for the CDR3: TGTGCCAGCCATTCGGATTTGTCCGGAGATACGCAGTATTTT. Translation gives CASHSDLSGDTQYF.

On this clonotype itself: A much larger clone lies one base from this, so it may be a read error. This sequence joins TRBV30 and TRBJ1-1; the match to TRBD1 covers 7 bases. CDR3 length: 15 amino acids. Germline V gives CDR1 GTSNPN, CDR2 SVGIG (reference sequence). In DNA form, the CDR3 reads TGTGCCTGGCTTTTACCGGGACAGATGAACACTGAAGCTTCCTTT. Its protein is CAWLLPGQMNTEASF.

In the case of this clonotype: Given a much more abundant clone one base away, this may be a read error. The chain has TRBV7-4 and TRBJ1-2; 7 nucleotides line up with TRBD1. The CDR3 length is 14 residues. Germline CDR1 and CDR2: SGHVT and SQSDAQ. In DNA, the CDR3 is TGTGCCAGCAGCCCTTCGGTAGGGGGCTATGGCGACACCTTC. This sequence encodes CASSPSVGGYGDTF.

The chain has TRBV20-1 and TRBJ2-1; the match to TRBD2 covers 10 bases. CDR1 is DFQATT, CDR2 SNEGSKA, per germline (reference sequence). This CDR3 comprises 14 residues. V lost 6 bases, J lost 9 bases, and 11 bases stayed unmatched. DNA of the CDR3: TGCAGTGCGAAAGGGCTAGCGGGAGAAGTTGAGCAGTTCTTC. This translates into CSAKGLAGEVEQFF.

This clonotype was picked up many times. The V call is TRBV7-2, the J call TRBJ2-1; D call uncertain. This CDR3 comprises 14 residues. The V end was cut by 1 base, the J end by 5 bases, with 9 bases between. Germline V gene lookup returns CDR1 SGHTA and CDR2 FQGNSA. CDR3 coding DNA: TGTGCCAGCAGCTTAGTTGCCGGAAACAATGAGCAGTTCTTC. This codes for CASSLVAGNNEQFF.

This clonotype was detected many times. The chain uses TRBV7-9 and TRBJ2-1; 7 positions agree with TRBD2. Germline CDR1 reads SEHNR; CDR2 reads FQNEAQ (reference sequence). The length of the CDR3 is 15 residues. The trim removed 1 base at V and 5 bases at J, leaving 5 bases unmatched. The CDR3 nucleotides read TGTGCCAGCAGCTTAGGACTAGCCGACGACAATGAGCAGTTCTTC. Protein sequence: CASSLGLADDNEQFF.

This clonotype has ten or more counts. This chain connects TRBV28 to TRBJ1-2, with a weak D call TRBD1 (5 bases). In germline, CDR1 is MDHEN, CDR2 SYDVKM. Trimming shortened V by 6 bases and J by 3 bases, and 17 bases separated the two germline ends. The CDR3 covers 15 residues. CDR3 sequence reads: CASSNPGRDDYGYTF. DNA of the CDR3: TGTGCCAGCAGCAACCCCGGCAGGGACGACTATGGCTACACCTTC.

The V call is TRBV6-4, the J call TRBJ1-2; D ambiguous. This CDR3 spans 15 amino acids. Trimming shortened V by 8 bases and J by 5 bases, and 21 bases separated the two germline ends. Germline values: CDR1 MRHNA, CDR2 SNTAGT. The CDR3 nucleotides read TGTGCCAGCCCTCCGGTAGGGCCGCCCAATTATGGCTACACCTTC. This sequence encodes CASPPVGPPNYGYTF.

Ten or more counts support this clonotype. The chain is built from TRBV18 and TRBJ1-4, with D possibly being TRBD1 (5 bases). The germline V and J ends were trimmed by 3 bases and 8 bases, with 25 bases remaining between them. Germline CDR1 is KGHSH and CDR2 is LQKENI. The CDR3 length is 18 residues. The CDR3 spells CASSPVSGGTDGREKLFF. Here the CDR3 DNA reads TGTGCCAGCTCACCGGTGAGTGGGGGAACGGACGGACGAGAAAAACTGTTTTTT.

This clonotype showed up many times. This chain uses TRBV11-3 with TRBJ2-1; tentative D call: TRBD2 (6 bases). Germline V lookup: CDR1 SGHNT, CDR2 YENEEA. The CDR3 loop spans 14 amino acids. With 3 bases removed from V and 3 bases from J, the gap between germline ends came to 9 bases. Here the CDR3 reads CASSFSGFYNEQFF. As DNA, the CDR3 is TGTGCCAGCAGCTTCAGCGGGTTCTACAATGAGCAGTTCTTC.

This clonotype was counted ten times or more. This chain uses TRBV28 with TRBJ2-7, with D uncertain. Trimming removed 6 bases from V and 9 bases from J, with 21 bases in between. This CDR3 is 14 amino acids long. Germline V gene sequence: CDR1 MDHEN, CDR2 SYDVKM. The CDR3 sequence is CASSQGRSGLVQYF. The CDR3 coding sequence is TGTGCCAGCAGCCAAGGGCGTAGTGGCCTCGTGCAGTACTTC.

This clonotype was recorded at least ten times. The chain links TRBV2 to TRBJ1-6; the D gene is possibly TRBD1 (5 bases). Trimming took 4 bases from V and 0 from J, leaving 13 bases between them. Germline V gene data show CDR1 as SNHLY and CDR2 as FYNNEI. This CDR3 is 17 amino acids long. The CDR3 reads CASSVRQINSYNSPLHF. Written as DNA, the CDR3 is TGTGCCAGCAGTGTTCGACAGATAAACTCCTATAATTCACCCCTCCACTTT.

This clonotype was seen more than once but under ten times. The CDR3 loop is CASTGHRDTYGYTF. Written as DNA, the CDR3 is TGTGCCAGCACTGGCCACAGGGATACTTATGGCTACACCTTC. J is TRBJ1-2 and V is TRBV25-1; a possible D gene is TRBD1 (6 bases). V was cut by 7 bases and J by 5 bases, with 17 bases left in between. Germline CDR1 reads MGHDK; CDR2 reads SYGVNS. This CDR3 has 14 residues.

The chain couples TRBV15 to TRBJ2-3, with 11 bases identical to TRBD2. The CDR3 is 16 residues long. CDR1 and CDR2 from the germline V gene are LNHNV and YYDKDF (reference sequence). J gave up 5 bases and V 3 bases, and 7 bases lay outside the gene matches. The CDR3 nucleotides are TGTGCCACCAGCAGTTTTAGCGGGAGGGCCCAAGATACGCAGTATTTT. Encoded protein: CATSSFSGRAQDTQYF.